Below are 32 T cell receptor beta chains sequenced from a single sample in a study of T-cell memory formation after mild COVID-19. TCRdb re-called the 5' RACE reads with MiXCR, one entry per CDR3 protein. In the table there are roughly 350,000 distinct CDR3 sequences, 25% to 30% of which are singletons. Sequencing was carried out using PBMCs or a T cell subset sorted from them (not recorded which). All receptors come from an adult woman who had mild COVID-19 (a few samples of this study predate the infection). Cell type and time point are not known.

This clonotype was seen only a few times. The gene calls are TRBV6-6 and TRBJ2-7, with 11 bases identical to TRBD1. Germline V lookup: CDR1 MNHNY, CDR2 SVGAGI (reference sequence). The length of the CDR3 is 13 residues. Losses at the gene ends were 10 bases for V and 6 bases for J; bases not matched to a gene: 8. CDR3 protein: CATSGQGVSEQYF. In nucleotides, the CDR3 is TGTGCCACCTCGGGACAGGGGGTTAGCGAGCAGTACTTC.

This clonotype was observed a handful of times. V usage is TRBV12-3 or TRBV12-4 and J usage is TRBJ1-1; the D gene is possibly TRBD1 (5 bases). Trimming stripped 3 bases from V and 6 bases from J, with 14 bases between. There are 14 residues in the CDR3. The CDR3 protein is CASSFGVPGAEAFF. As DNA, the CDR3 is TGTGCCAGCAGTTTCGGGGTACCGGGGGCTGAAGCTTTCTTT.

This clonotype was picked up a small number of times. The V gene is TRBV20-1, the J gene TRBJ2-5; tentatively, D is TRBD2 (5 bases). V was cut by 6 bases and J by 5 bases, with 19 bases left in between. This CDR3 region has 14 residues. Germline V gives CDR1 DFQATT, CDR2 SNEGSKA (reference sequence). Here the CDR3 reads CSALRRLGEETQYF. The CDR3 DNA reads as TGCAGTGCCCTGAGGCGGCTGGGAGAGGAGACCCAGTACTTC.

V gene TRBV12-3 or TRBV12-4 combines with J gene TRBJ2-3, with 12 bases lining up with TRBD2. Trimming at V came to 5 bases and at J to 6 bases, leaving 6 bases not matched to a gene. The CDR3 contains 15 residues. The chain's CDR3 is CASSPSGGAADTQYF. The CDR3 DNA follows: TGTGCCAGCAGTCCTAGCGGGGGGGCTGCGGATACGCAGTATTTT.

This clonotype was seen a few times. This chain links TRBV12-3 or TRBV12-4 with TRBJ1-2; possibly TRBD1 for D (6 bases). The V end was cut by 2 bases, the J end by 1 base, with 11 bases between. The CDR3 spans 15 residues. The CDR3: CASSLLGRGNYGYTF. CDR3 nucleotides: TGTGCCAGCAGTTTACTCGGCAGGGGTAACTATGGCTACACCTTC.

J is TRBJ1-1 and V is TRBV2; 7 nucleotides match TRBD1. The junction had 3 bases not matched to a gene; V was cut back by 4 bases and J by 13 bases. The CDR3 contains 10 residues. Germline V gives CDR1 SNHLY, CDR2 FYNNEI. The CDR3 region has the DNA TGTGCCAGCAGTGGACAGGGTATTTTCTTT. Translating gives CASSGQGIFF.

This clonotype was observed a single time. The CDR3 DNA is TGCAGTGTTCCACCGGCCGACTGGCAAGAGACCCAGTACTTC. It translates to CSVPPADWQETQYF. This chain joins TRBV20-1 and TRBJ2-5; D not certain. The CDR3 runs 14 residues. Germline V CDR1 and CDR2: DFQATT, SNEGSKA (reference sequence). V shed 7 bases and J shed 2 bases, with 17 bases lying between them.

This clonotype was counted only a few times. This chain links TRBV6-2 or TRBV6-3 with TRBJ2-2, with D perhaps being TRBD1 or TRBD2 (5 bases each). The CDR3 consists of 15 residues. Germline values: CDR1 MNHEY, CDR2 SVGEGT. Trimming stripped 7 bases from V and 3 bases from J, with 15 bases between. CDR3 nucleotide sequence: TGTGCCAGCACGACGGGACCGATCCACACCGGGGAGCTGTTTTTT. It yields the protein CASTTGPIHTGELFF.

The V call is TRBV11-2, the J call TRBJ2-1; D may be TRBD2 (5 bases). Germline V gene data show CDR1 as SGHAT and CDR2 as FQNNGV. V shed 4 bases and J shed 1 base, with 8 bases lying between them. The CDR3 is 14 residues long. In DNA, the CDR3 is TGTGCCAGCAGCTCTCGGGATTCCTACAATGAGCAGTTCTTC. Its protein is CASSSRDSYNEQFF.

This clonotype was counted between two and nine times. V and J are TRBV12-3 or TRBV12-4 and TRBJ1-1, with a weak D call TRBD1 (5 bases). Trimming left V 2 bases short and J 2 bases short, with 12 bases between. The CDR3 runs 15 residues. The CDR3 protein is CASSLRLTVNTEAFF. CDR3 nucleotides: TGTGCCAGCAGTTTAAGGTTGACAGTAAACACTGAAGCTTTCTTT.

This rearrangement joins TRBV7-9 to TRBJ2-7; D ambiguous. The V end was cut by 5 bases, the J end by 2 bases, with 13 bases between. The CDR3 is made up of 14 amino acids. Per germline, CDR1 SEHNR and CDR2 FQNEAQ (reference sequence). The CDR3 DNA reads as TGTGCCAGCAGCCTCAAGGATATTCCCTACGAGCAGTACTTC. This encodes CASSLKDIPYEQYF. The full variable domain, with the rest looked up from reference TRBV7-9 and TRBJ2-7, is DTGVSQNPRHKITKRGQNVTFRCDPISEHNRLYWYRQTLGQGPEFLTYFQNEAQLEKSRLLSDRFSAERPKGSFSTLEIQRTEQGDSAMYLCASSLKDIPYEQYFGPGTRLTVT.

The chain joins TRBV7-7 to TRBJ2-7; 7 bases line up with TRBD2. V shed 5 bases, J shed 6 bases, and the junction held 10 bases outside the gene matches. This CDR3 region has 14 residues. The germline gives CDR1 SSHAT, CDR2 FNYEAQ (reference sequence). The CDR3 region is CASSPSGRSGEQYF. The CDR3 region has the DNA TGTGCCAGCAGCCCTAGCGGCCGGTCGGGCGAGCAGTACTTC.

This clonotype was picked up a small number of times. The CDR3 region has the DNA TGTGCCAGCAGCCCCTACGGGACATCTATTGGCTACACCTTC. This translates into CASSPYGTSIGYTF. The V gene is TRBV7-2, the J gene TRBJ1-2; tentatively, D is TRBD1 (6 bases). Germline V gene lookup returns CDR1 SGHTA and CDR2 FQGNSA. Trimming pared 5 bases from V and 7 bases from J, leaving 17 bases between. The length of the CDR3 is 14 residues.

V usage is TRBV7-9 and J usage is TRBJ2-3, with D uncertain. Trimming shortened V by 6 bases and J by 8 bases, and 15 bases separated the two germline ends. The V gene's germline CDR1 is SEHNR and CDR2 FQNEAQ (reference sequence). The CDR3 covers 13 residues. The CDR3 loop is CASRVSGNFTQYF. The CDR3, as DNA: TGTGCCAGCAGAGTCTCTGGGAACTTTACGCAGTATTTT.

The chain uses TRBV5-1 and TRBJ1-2; unclear D gene. The CDR3 has 13 residues. Looked up from germline, CDR1 is SGHRS and CDR2 is YFSETQ. The V end was cut by 0 bases, the J end by 7 bases, with 10 bases between. The CDR3 reads CASSLDLASGYTF. The CDR3 nucleotides read TGCGCCAGCAGCTTGGACTTGGCTTCTGGCTACACCTTC. Full variable domain (remainder filled in from reference TRBV5-1 and TRBJ1-2): KAGVTQTPRYLIKTRGQQVTLSCSPISGHRSVSWYQQTPGQGLQFLFEYFSETQRNKGNFPGRFSGRQFSNSRSEMNVSTLELGDSALYLCASSLDLASGYTFGSGTRLTVV.

This clonotype was detected only a few times. The chain carries TRBV5-1 and TRBJ2-7; TRBD1 agrees at 7 bases. The CDR3 is made up of 16 amino acids. V lost 4 bases and J lost 2; bases outside the gene matches: 12. Germline CDR1 is SGHRS and CDR2 is YFSETQ. This chain's CDR3 is CASSTGVGIGAYEQYF. CDR3 coding DNA: TGCGCCAGCAGCACAGGGGTTGGAATTGGAGCCTACGAGCAGTACTTC.

This clonotype turned up a few times. The CDR3 sequence: CASSPTSGGNTDTQYF. The CDR3 bases are TGTGCCAGCAGCCCGACTAGCGGGGGAAACACAGATACGCAGTATTTT. The chain carries TRBV7-9 and TRBJ2-3, with 12 bases identical to TRBD2. Losses at the gene ends were 5 bases for V and 2 bases for J; bases not matched to a gene: 5. CDR3 length: 16 amino acids. Germline V lookup: CDR1 SEHNR, CDR2 FQNEAQ (reference sequence).

The chain carries TRBV5-1 and TRBJ1-1, with TRBD1 as a possible D gene (5 bases). V dropped 5 bases and J dropped 2 bases, with 10 bases sitting between them. The CDR3 is 13 residues long. Germline V gene lookup returns CDR1 SGHRS and CDR2 YFSETQ. In DNA form, the CDR3 reads TGCGCCAGCAGGGGCGGGACCAACACTGAAGCTTTCTTT. Translation: CASRGGTNTEAFF.

This clonotype has ten or more counts. V usage is TRBV18 and J usage is TRBJ2-7; D is undetermined. Germline V gene data show CDR1 as KGHSH and CDR2 as LQKENI. This CDR3 is built from 14 residues. V shed 6 bases and J shed 2 bases, with 14 bases lying between them. In nucleotides, the CDR3 is TGTGCCAGCTCGACTTACGTGGCTCCCTACGAGCAGTACTTC. This codes for CASSTYVAPYEQYF.

The J gene is TRBJ2-3, the V gene TRBV24-1; tentative D call: TRBD2 (5 bases). The CDR3 extends over 14 amino acids. Trimming took 5 bases from V and 4 from J, leaving 12 bases between them. The germline CDR1 and CDR2 sequences are KGHDR and SFDVKD. The DNA for the CDR3 is TGTGCCACCAGTGGCCGGGGAAGGGCAGATACGCAGTATTTT. The encoded protein is CATSGRGRADTQYF.

The chain employs TRBV5-1 and TRBJ2-3, with D hard to call. Germline CDR1 and CDR2: SGHRS and YFSETQ. CDR3 length: 13 amino acids. The V end was cut by 1 base, the J end by 8 bases, with 11 bases between. CDR3 nucleotides: TGCGCCAGCAGCTTGCCGTCGGAAGTTACGCAGTATTTT. Protein: CASSLPSEVTQYF.

The genes are TRBV6-2 or TRBV6-3 and TRBJ2-1; D unresolved. V was trimmed by 6 bases and J by 5 bases, leaving 14 bases between them. Per germline, CDR1 MNHEY and CDR2 SVGEGT. The CDR3 runs to 14 residues. As DNA, the CDR3 is TGTGCCAGCAGGAAAATAGGTGTGAACAATGAGCAGTTCTTC. Its protein is CASRKIGVNNEQFF.

This chain links TRBV18 with TRBJ2-7, with 7 bases that match TRBD1. Germline trimming cut 4 bases from V and 6 bases from J; bases unmatched to any gene: 12. Germline CDR1 is KGHSH and CDR2 is LQKENI. The CDR3 contains 15 residues. The chain's CDR3 is CASSLSARGGGEQYF. The DNA of the CDR3 is TGTGCCAGCTCACTTTCCGCGCGAGGGGGCGGCGAGCAGTACTTC.

Many counts were recorded for this clonotype. The genes are TRBV29-1 and TRBJ2-3; 7 positions agree with TRBD1. Germline-derived CDR1 and CDR2 are SQVTM and ANQGSEA. The CDR3 totals 15 residues. Trimming took 1 base from V and 3 from J; bases not matched to a gene: 7. The chain's CDR3 is CSVEGGQPTTDTQYF. The CDR3 coding sequence is TGCAGCGTTGAAGGGGGACAGCCAACGACAGATACGCAGTATTTT.

The V and J genes are TRBV7-9 and TRBJ1-5; unclear D gene. CDR1 is SEHNR, CDR2 FQNEAQ, per germline (reference sequence). CDR3 length: 15 residues. V shed 1 base and J shed 8 bases, with 15 bases lying between them. The CDR3: CASSLGVGSHEPQHF. In nucleotides, the CDR3 is TGTGCCAGCAGCTTAGGCGTGGGGTCCCACGAGCCCCAGCATTTT.

The chain carries TRBV5-5 and TRBJ1-1, with 10 bases that match TRBD1. Germline assignment: CDR1 SGHKS and CDR2 YYEKEE (reference sequence). Trimming at V came to 2 bases and at J to 1 base, leaving 5 bases not matched to a gene. This CDR3 region has 16 residues. CDR3 nucleotides: TGTGCCAGCAGCTTAGGACAGGGGGGCCCGAACACTGAAGCTTTCTTT. This encodes CASSLGQGGPNTEAFF.

The rearrangement joins TRBV7-2 to TRBJ2-6, with D possibly called TRBD1 or TRBD2 (5 bases each). The V and J ends lost 5 bases and 2 bases respectively, with 10 bases between them. CDR1 and CDR2 from the germline V gene are SGHTA and FQGNSA. The CDR3 sequence is 15 residues long. The CDR3 nucleotides are TGTGCCAGCAGCCGGAAGGGACCTGGGGCCAACGTCCTGACTTTC. Its protein product is CASSRKGPGANVLTF.

CDR3 sequence reads: CASSQVGLVRDIQYF. The CDR3 nucleotides are TGTGCCAGCAGCCAAGTAGGACTAGTACGCGACATTCAGTACTTC. The chain has TRBV3-1 and TRBJ2-4; 7 nucleotides match TRBD2. The V gene's germline CDR1 is LGHDT and CDR2 YNNKEL (reference sequence). With V trimmed by 1 base and J by 8 bases, 8 bases remained unmatched. The CDR3 consists of 15 residues.

This clonotype was detected many times. The CDR3 loop is CASSLTGGNEQFF. The CDR3 region has the DNA TGTGCCAGCAGCCTTACAGGGGGGAATGAGCAGTTCTTC. This rearrangement joins TRBV5-4 to TRBJ2-1; 8 nucleotides agree with TRBD1. This CDR3 region has 13 residues. Germline V gene lookup returns CDR1 SGHNT and CDR2 YYREEE (reference sequence). With 4 bases clipped from V and 7 bases from J, the junction kept 4 bases outside the gene matches.

J is TRBJ2-3 and V is TRBV24-1; 10 bases match TRBD2. The CDR3 loop spans 16 amino acids. Germline loops: CDR1 KGHDR, CDR2 SFDVKD. J lost 3 bases, V lost 0 bases, and 2 bases had no gene match. CDR3: CATSDLELAGTDTQYF. Here the CDR3 DNA reads TGTGCCACCAGTGATTTGGAACTAGCGGGGACAGATACGCAGTATTTT.

The gene calls are TRBV20-1 and TRBJ2-1, with D uncertain. Germline V CDR1 and CDR2: DFQATT, SNEGSKA (reference sequence). The CDR3 extends over 11 amino acids. The V gene lost 3 bases and the J gene lost 8 bases, with 8 bases spanning the gap. Written as DNA, the CDR3 is TGCAGTGCTAGGGGTGGGGATGAGCAGTTCTTC. Translation: CSARGGDEQFF.

The rearrangement uses TRBV7-2 and TRBJ2-7; 8 nucleotides align to TRBD2. The CDR3 is 15 amino acids. J gave up 6 bases and V 1 base, and 8 bases lay outside the gene matches. Per the germline V gene, CDR1 is SGHTA and CDR2 is FQGNSA. CDR3 in DNA: TGTGCCAGCAGCTTAGAATCAGGAGCGGGAGCCGAGCAGTACTTC. This gives the protein CASSLESGAGAEQYF.